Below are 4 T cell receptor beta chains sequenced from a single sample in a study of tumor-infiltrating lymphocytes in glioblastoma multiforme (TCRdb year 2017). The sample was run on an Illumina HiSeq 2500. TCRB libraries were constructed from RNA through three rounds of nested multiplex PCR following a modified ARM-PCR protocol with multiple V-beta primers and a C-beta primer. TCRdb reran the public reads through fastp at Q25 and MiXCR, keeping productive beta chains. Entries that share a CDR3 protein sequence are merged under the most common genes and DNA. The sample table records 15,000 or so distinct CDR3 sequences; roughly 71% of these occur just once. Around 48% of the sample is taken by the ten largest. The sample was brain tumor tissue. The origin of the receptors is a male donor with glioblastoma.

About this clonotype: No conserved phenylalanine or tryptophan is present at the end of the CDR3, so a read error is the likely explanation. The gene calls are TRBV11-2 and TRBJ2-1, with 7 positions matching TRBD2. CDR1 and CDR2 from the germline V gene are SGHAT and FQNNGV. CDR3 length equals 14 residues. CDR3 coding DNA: TGTGCCAACAGCCCCCTTGCGGGAGAGGTTGAGCAGTTCTTA. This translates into CANSPLAGEVEQFL.

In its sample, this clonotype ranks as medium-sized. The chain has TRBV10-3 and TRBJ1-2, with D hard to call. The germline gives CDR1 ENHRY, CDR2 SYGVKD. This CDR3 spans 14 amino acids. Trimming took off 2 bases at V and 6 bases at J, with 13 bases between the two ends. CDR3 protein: CAISESTRPHGYTF. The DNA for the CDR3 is TGTGCCATCAGTGAGAGCACAAGACCTCATGGCTACACCTTC.

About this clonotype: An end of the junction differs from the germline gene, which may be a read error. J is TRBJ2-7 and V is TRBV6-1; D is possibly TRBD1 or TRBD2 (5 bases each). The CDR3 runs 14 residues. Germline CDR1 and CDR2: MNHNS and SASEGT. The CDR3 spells CAGRITRGAYEQYF. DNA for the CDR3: TGTGCCGGCAGAATAACTCGGGGCGCATACGAGCAGTACTTT.

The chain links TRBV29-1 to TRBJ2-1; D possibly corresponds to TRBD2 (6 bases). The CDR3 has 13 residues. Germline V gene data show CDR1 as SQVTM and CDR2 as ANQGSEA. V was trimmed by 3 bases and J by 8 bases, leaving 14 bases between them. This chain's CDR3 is CSVETTSIDEQFF. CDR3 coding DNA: TGCAGCGTTGAGACGACTAGTATCGATGAGCAGTTCTTC.